This T cell receptor (beta chain) was retrieved from a study of blood T cells in healthy people across ages. Study at large: Through template switching, about one barcoded beta molecule was captured per two T cells, as measured in model experiments.

Germline CDR1 is SGDLS and CDR2 is YYNGEE. The CDR3 is 18 residues long. V lost 0 bases and J lost 6; bases outside the gene matches: 13. The study, taken as a whole, reports: Diversity estimates from one million T cells were considered underestimates.

Together with a sample-barcoded 5' primer, a J-beta primer mix was included in a second PCR lasting roughly 6 to 12 cycles. Each of the cDNA molecules was tagged by a template-switch adaptor with 12 random nucleotides. TCRdb passed the 5' RACE reads through MiXCR, listing each CDR3 protein once. The sample carries 1.5 million to 2 million distinct CDR3 sequences, about 49% recorded once. This clonotype appeared a few times. Its antigen is unknown. The sequenced material came from blood. This clonotype was sampled from a woman aged 40 to 49 in good health. The chain uses TRBV9 and TRBJ2-5, with TRBD1 matching 11 bases. The CDR3: CASSVVKRGQGASQTQYF. The CDR3 coding sequence is TGTGCCAGCAGCGTAGTAAAGCGTGGACAGGGGGCCTCGCAGACCCAGTACTTC.